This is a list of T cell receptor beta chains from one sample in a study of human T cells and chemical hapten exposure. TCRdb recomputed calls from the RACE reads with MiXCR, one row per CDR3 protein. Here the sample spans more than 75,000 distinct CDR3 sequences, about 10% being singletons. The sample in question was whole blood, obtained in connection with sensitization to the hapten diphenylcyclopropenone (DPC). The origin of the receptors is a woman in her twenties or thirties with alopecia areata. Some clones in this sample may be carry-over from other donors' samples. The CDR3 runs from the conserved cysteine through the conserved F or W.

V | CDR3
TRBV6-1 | CASSEGTGNQPQHF
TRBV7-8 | CASSSTTFMNTEAFF
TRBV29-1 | CSVEGQTGQFF
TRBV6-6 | CASSYGASNEKLFF
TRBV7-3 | CASSRMGQALNEQFF
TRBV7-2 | CASSSGQGEGEQFF
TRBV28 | CASSFRGPMNIQYF
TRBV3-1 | CASSQDTRTSGSWELLF
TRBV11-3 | CASSLGGDQNIQYF
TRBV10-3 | CAMRVGLNTEAFF
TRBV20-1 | CSAKERESSYNEQFF
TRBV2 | CASSAGQGYSPLHF
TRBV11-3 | CASSLAPLGGHEQYF
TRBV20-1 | CSARTGVYGYTF
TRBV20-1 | CSARDGGTQYF
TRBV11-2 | CASSLDSLAGVSGEQFF
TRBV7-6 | CASSPGDRTKETQYF
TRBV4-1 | CASSQGQGPTGANVLTF
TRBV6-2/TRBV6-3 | CASSPQQGFNSPLHF
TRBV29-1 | CSVPGGIEAFF
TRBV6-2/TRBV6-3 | CASSTGGSPYNEQFF
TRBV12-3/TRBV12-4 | CASSPRNVQPEQAFF
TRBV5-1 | CASSLEDRGLNTEAFF
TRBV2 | CASSPLGTGDSPLHF
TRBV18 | CASSPLGYNSPLHF
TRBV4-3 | CASSRKLTGTAGELFF
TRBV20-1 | CSANSGDRDQPQHF
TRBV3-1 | CASSQDFGQGPNTDTQYF
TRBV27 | CASSDQPPGTAFYYGYTF